One and the same sample provided the 27 T cell receptor beta chains below, sequenced in a study of identical twins. TCRdb reanalysed the 5' RACE reads using MiXCR and keeps one entry per CDR3 protein. The sample has under 350,000 distinct CDR3 sequences, 9.5% seen once. A further study also used this sample, focusing on yellow fever vaccine responses in identical twins.

The sample taken for sequencing was CD8+ T cells sorted from blood. All receptors come from a woman in her late teens or twenties in good health.

The rearrangement joins TRBV7-9 to TRBJ2-5, with D unclear. Per germline, CDR1 SEHNR and CDR2 FQNEAQ (reference sequence). The CDR3 sequence is 13 residues long. V was pared by 6 bases and J by 1 base, with 9 bases between. The CDR3 nucleotides are TGTGCCAGCAGAAGTCATCCCCAAGAGACCCAGTACTTC. It is translated as CASRSHPQETQYF.

J is TRBJ2-7 and V is TRBV7-2; TRBD2 is a possible D gene (6 bases). CDR1 and CDR2 from the germline V gene are SGHTA and FQGNSA. This CDR3 is built from 13 residues. V was shortened by 8 bases and J by 1 base, with 12 bases between the two germline ends. The CDR3 nucleotides read TGTGCCAGCCGGGACTGGGGGTCCTACGAGCAGTACTTC. This codes for CASRDWGSYEQYF.

This clonotype was picked up a small number of times. V gene TRBV20-1 combines with J gene TRBJ2-2; TRBD2 aligns across 12 bases. V lost 7 bases and J lost 6; bases outside the gene matches: 9. Germline CDR1 DFQATT, CDR2 SNEGSKA (reference sequence). The CDR3 loop spans 15 amino acids. CDR3 region: CSVASGGAFPGELFF. In DNA form, the CDR3 reads TGCAGTGTCGCTAGCGGGGGGGCCTTCCCCGGGGAGCTGTTTTTT.

This clonotype was seen only a few times. The chain has TRBV5-4 and TRBJ2-1; tentative D call: TRBD2 (6 bases). This CDR3 region has 12 residues. Between the trimmed V and J ends, which lost 4 bases and 8 bases, there was a span of 10 bases. Germline values: CDR1 SGHNT, CDR2 YYREEE (reference sequence). The CDR3 sequence: CASSSTGDEQFF. In nucleotides, the CDR3 is TGTGCCAGCAGCAGTACGGGGGATGAGCAGTTCTTC.

The chain combines TRBV3-1 with TRBJ2-5; D not certain. Looked up from germline, CDR1 is LGHDT and CDR2 is YNNKEL (reference sequence). Trimming left V 1 base short and J 4 bases short, with 10 bases between. This CDR3 is built from 14 residues. The CDR3, as DNA: TGTGCCAGCAGCCAAGGACTGGAACTAGAGACCCAGTACTTC. Translation: CASSQGLELETQYF.

The table lists this clonotype with many counts. This rearrangement joins TRBV4-3 to TRBJ2-1; D is tentatively TRBD1 or TRBD2 (5 bases each). The germline V and J ends were trimmed by 0 bases and 3 bases, with 9 bases remaining between them. The CDR3 is made up of 15 amino acids. The germline gives CDR1 LGHNA, CDR2 YSLEER. The CDR3 DNA is TGCGCCAGCAGCCAAGATAGGGACGGCTACAATGAGCAGTTCTTC. This sequence encodes CASSQDRDGYNEQFF.

This clonotype occurred many times. This rearrangement joins TRBV9 to TRBJ2-3; D not resolved. CDR3 length equals 13 residues. Between the trimmed V and J ends, which lost 0 bases and 4 bases, there was a span of 6 bases. Germline assignment: CDR1 SGDLS and CDR2 YYNGEE. CDR3 nucleotides: TGTGCCAGCAGCGTAGCTATATCAGATACGCAGTATTTT. This sequence encodes CASSVAISDTQYF.

This clonotype was counted many times. The chain carries TRBV10-2 and TRBJ2-7; D may be TRBD2 (5 bases). CDR1 WSHSY and CDR2 SAAADI come from the germline V gene. CDR3 length equals 11 residues. Trimming shortened V by 6 bases and J by 4 bases, and 7 bases separated the two germline ends. CDR3 sequence reads: CASRDFYEQYF. The CDR3 DNA sequence: TGCGCCAGCAGGGACTTTTACGAGCAGTACTTC.

This clonotype showed up many times. The chain has TRBV29-1 and TRBJ1-1, with a weak D call TRBD1 (5 bases). Germline V gives CDR1 SQVTM, CDR2 ANQGSEA. V was pared by 8 bases and J by 1 base, with 14 bases between. This CDR3 is built from 13 residues. CDR3 region: CSLVGDSNTEAFF. The CDR3 region has the DNA TGCAGCCTAGTAGGGGACTCGAACACTGAAGCTTTCTTT.

The J gene is TRBJ2-5, the V gene TRBV18; 8 bases align to TRBD1. Germline CDR1 KGHSH, CDR2 LQKENI. The CDR3 runs to 14 residues. V shed 3 bases and J 4 bases; nucleotides not matched to a gene: 4. The CDR3 DNA follows: TGTGCCAGCTCACCTAATACAGGGGGAGAGACCCAGTACTTC. This gives the protein CASSPNTGGETQYF.

This rearrangement joins TRBV6-2 or TRBV6-3 to TRBJ2-2; 7 bases line up with TRBD2. The V gene's germline CDR1 is MNHEY and CDR2 SVGEGT. The CDR3 loop spans 14 amino acids. CDR3 sequence (DNA): TGTGCTTCGACTAGCTCCCTAGAGGGCGGGGAGCTGTTTTTT. Translated, it gives CASTSSLEGGELFF.

The rearrangement joins TRBV28 to TRBJ2-7; TRBD2 aligns across 9 bases. CDR3 size: 17 residues. The germline gives CDR1 MDHEN, CDR2 SYDVKM. The trim removed 5 bases at V and 2 bases at J, leaving 13 bases unmatched. Written as DNA, the CDR3 is TGTGCCAGCAGTCCTTATCCTCGGCGGGAGGGACCCTACGAGCAGTACTTC. Its translation is CASSPYPRREGPYEQYF.

This clonotype appeared a few times. This CDR3 is CASSGGWGNEQFF. The CDR3, as DNA: TGTGCCAGCAGTGGAGGGTGGGGGAATGAGCAGTTCTTC. This chain joins TRBV6-2 or TRBV6-3 and TRBJ2-1; a weak D match, TRBD2 (6 bases). V lost 5 bases to trimming and J lost 7 bases, with 12 bases between them. Germline V gene lookup returns CDR1 MNHEY and CDR2 SVGEGT. CDR3 size: 13 residues.

The sample holds many counts of this clonotype. V is TRBV11-1 and J is TRBJ2-1; D possibly corresponds to TRBD2 (5 bases). Germline loops: CDR1 SGHAT, CDR2 FQDESV (reference sequence). Trimming took off 4 bases at V and 7 bases at J, with 26 bases between the two ends. This CDR3 region has 18 residues. The chain's CDR3 is CASSSSSSPEAKRNEQFF. The DNA of the CDR3 is TGTGCCAGCAGCTCAAGCTCCTCTCCGGAGGCCAAACGGAATGAGCAGTTCTTC.

V gene TRBV29-1 combines with J gene TRBJ2-3; D may correspond to TRBD1 or TRBD2 (5 bases each). CDR1 is SQVTM, CDR2 ANQGSEA, per germline. Trimming stripped 1 base from V and 1 base from J, with 6 bases between. The CDR3 spans 13 residues. CDR3 amino acids: CSVEGDRTDTQYF. Here the CDR3 DNA reads TGCAGCGTTGAAGGGGACCGCACAGATACGCAGTATTTT.

This clonotype appeared a few times. The chain recombines TRBV3-1 with TRBJ1-1; D might be TRBD1 (5 bases). Germline lookup yields CDR1 LGHDT and CDR2 YNNKEL (reference sequence). V shed 8 bases and J shed 1 base, with 14 bases lying between them. CDR3 length equals 14 residues. This CDR3 reads CASGTGPWNTEAFF. The DNA of the CDR3 is TGTGCCAGCGGGACCGGGCCTTGGAACACTGAAGCTTTCTTT.

This clonotype showed up many times. The gene calls are TRBV3-1 and TRBJ2-2, with unresolved D. V lost 5 bases and J lost 5, with 24 bases in between. There are 18 residues in the CDR3. Looked up from germline, CDR1 is LGHDT and CDR2 is YNNKEL (reference sequence). The CDR3 region has the DNA TGTGCCAGCAGCTTTAGTGGTCCGGCACAATGGGATACCGGGGAGCTGTTTTTT. Translating it yields CASSFSGPAQWDTGELFF.

This clonotype was seen many times. This chain links TRBV5-1 with TRBJ2-7; D gene unclear. The CDR3 is 15 amino acids. The ends were cut back, 0 bases at V and 2 bases at J, with 12 bases in the middle. CDR1 is SGHRS and CDR2 is YFSETQ in the germline V gene. The CDR3 loop reads CASSLDGGAAYEQYF. DNA for the CDR3: TGCGCCAGCAGCTTGGACGGCGGAGCCGCCTACGAGCAGTACTTC.

The chain uses TRBV12-3 or TRBV12-4 and TRBJ2-4, with D tentatively TRBD2 (6 bases). Trimming cost V 7 bases and J 0 bases, with 25 bases left between them. The CDR3 has 19 residues. The CDR3 here is CASTLSPGLAGLAKNIQYF. The CDR3 nucleotides are TGTGCCAGCACCCTAAGCCCGGGACTGGCGGGGTTAGCCAAAAACATTCAGTACTTC.

This clonotype has more than one count but fewer than ten. This chain joins TRBV30 and TRBJ2-7, with 10 bases identical to TRBD1. The CDR3 spans 12 residues. The V and J ends lost 3 bases and 6 bases, in that order; junction bases with no gene match: 2. The germline V gene encodes CDR1 GTSNPN and CDR2 SVGIG (reference sequence). As DNA, the CDR3 is TGTGCCTGGAGGCGGGACAGGGGCGAGCAGTACTTC. Its protein is CAWRRDRGEQYF. Filled out from reference TRBV30 and TRBJ2-7, the complete variable domain reads SQTIHQWPATLVQPVGSPLSLECTVEGTSNPNLYWYRQAAGRGLQLLFYSVGIGQISSEVPQNLSASRPQDRQFILSSKKLLLSDSGFYLCAWRRDRGEQYFGPGTRLTVT.

The rearrangement joins TRBV20-1 to TRBJ2-7, with 9 bases aligning to TRBD1. CDR3 length: 13 residues. V was pared by 6 bases and J by 4 bases, with 7 bases of the junction left unmatched. Germline V gives CDR1 DFQATT, CDR2 SNEGSKA (reference sequence). The CDR3 reads CSARYRGLYEQYF. CDR3 nucleotides: TGCAGTGCGCGTTACAGGGGGCTGTACGAGCAGTACTTC.

This clonotype was recorded many times. The CDR3 DNA follows: TGCAGTGCTAGAGCCTACTTACAGGGCCCTGAAGCTTTCTTT. Its translation is CSARAYLQGPEAFF. V gene TRBV20-1 combines with J gene TRBJ1-1; D is perhaps TRBD1 (6 bases). The CDR3 has 14 amino acids. V lost 1 base, J lost 6 bases, and 15 bases lay in between. The germline V gene has CDR1 DFQATT and CDR2 SNEGSKA (reference sequence).

Notes on this clonotype: At one end, the junction sequence differs from germline, possibly due to a read error. The gene calls are TRBV12-3 or TRBV12-4 and TRBJ2-5; TRBD2 matches 15 bases. The CDR3 length is 18 residues. CDR3: CASCLAGLAGGYQETQYF. CDR3 coding DNA: TGTGCCAGCTGTTTAGCCGGACTAGCGGGGGGGTACCAAGAGACCCAGTACTTC.

This clonotype appeared many times. This chain connects TRBV12-3 or TRBV12-4 to TRBJ2-5, with D uncertain. V was cut by 7 bases and J by 5 bases, with 14 bases left in between. The CDR3 has 13 amino acids. CDR3 loop: CASTPEPEETQYF. As DNA, the CDR3 is TGTGCCAGCACCCCCGAACCGGAGGAGACCCAGTACTTC.

This chain links TRBV28 with TRBJ2-3; 12 nucleotides match TRBD2. This CDR3 spans 18 amino acids. The junction had 17 bases not matched to a gene; V was cut back by 8 bases and J by 5 bases. Germline V gene sequence: CDR1 MDHEN, CDR2 SYDVKM. The CDR3 loop reads CASRNKLEPGLAGDTQYF. The CDR3 DNA sequence: TGTGCCAGCCGAAACAAACTTGAACCGGGACTAGCGGGAGATACGCAGTATTTT.

Many counts were recorded for this clonotype. J is TRBJ1-2 and V is TRBV12-3 or TRBV12-4; no clear D gene. This CDR3 is 14 amino acids long. Trimming stripped 4 bases from V and 4 bases from J, with 13 bases between. This CDR3 is CASSSRVVSYGYTF. The CDR3, as DNA: TGTGCCAGCAGTTCTCGTGTGGTGTCCTATGGCTACACCTTC.

This clonotype was counted only a few times. CDR3 sequence: CASSTGVTEAFF. CDR3 nucleotide sequence: TGTGCCAGCAGCACCGGGGTGACTGAAGCTTTCTTT. The V call is TRBV12-3 or TRBV12-4, the J call TRBJ1-1; D call uncertain. There are 12 residues in the CDR3. V lost 6 bases and J lost 5, with 10 bases in between.